This T cell receptor (beta chain) is from a study of metastatic and nonmetastatic thyroid tumors. CDR1 and CDR2 (germline): LGHDT, YNNKEL (reference sequence). Trimming took 5 bases from V and 4 from J, leaving 6 bases between them. CDR3 size: 12 residues. TCRdb re-analyzed the PCR reads through MiXCR. The table includes under 30,000 clones, 3.5% to 5% detected once. All patients were treatment-naive before thyroid surgery. The chain couples TRBV3-1 to TRBJ1-5; D remains ambiguous. Sequencing input: blood. This clonotype originated in a female donor with papillary thyroid cancer or a benign thyroid nodule (not recorded which). Some clones in this sample may be carry-over from other donors' samples. The CDR3 nucleotides are TGTGCCAGCAGCGAACGGAATCAGCCCCAGCATTTT. Translating gives CASSERNQPQHF.